The 10 T cell receptor beta chains reported below all come from one sample, sequenced in a study of Ad26.COV2.S vaccination and SARS-CoV-2 variants. Treatment: approximately 18 received Ad26.COV2.S at low or high dose, single or two shots; about 5 received placebo; per-sample allocation not given. Sampling was done on day 63 after the first vaccine or placebo injection. Sequenced by immunoSEQ multiplex PCR; TCRdb stores in-frame clones only, minus some. The profile shows approximately 300,000 clones, roughly 86% of them singletons. Sequenced here: peripheral blood, sampled in a trial of Ad26.COV2.S vaccine versus placebo. The receptors come from a person aged 18-65 years who received the Ad26.COV2.S COVID-19 vaccine or a placebo.

CDR3 residues: CASSKAGIPYEQYF. The CDR3 DNA follows: TGTGCCAGTAGTAAGGCAGGGATTCCCTACGAGCAGTACTTC. V usage is TRBV19 and J usage is TRBJ2-7, with D perhaps TRBD1 (5 bases). The germline V gene encodes CDR1 LNHDA and CDR2 SQIVND (reference sequence). Trimming took off 4 bases at V and 2 bases at J, with 12 bases between the two ends. This CDR3 contains 14 residues. Looking up the rest from reference TRBV19 and TRBJ2-7 gives the full variable domain: DGGITQSPKYLFRKEGQNVTLSCEQNLNHDAMYWYRQDPGQGLRLIYYSQIVNDFQKGDIAEGYSVSREKKESFPLTVTSAQKNPTAFYLCASSKAGIPYEQYFGPGTRLTVT.

This sequence joins TRBV10-3 and TRBJ2-1, with 7 bases matching TRBD2. This CDR3 region has 16 residues. Germline lookup yields CDR1 ENHRY and CDR2 SYGVKD. V was pared by 6 bases and J by 2 bases, with 10 bases of the junction left unmatched. Here the CDR3 DNA reads TGTGCCATCAGCCCCCTGGAGCGGGGAGCCTACAATGAGCAGTTCTTC. Its protein is CAISPLERGAYNEQFF.

J is TRBJ1-1 and V is TRBV7-9; D unclear. Germline V gives CDR1 SEHNR, CDR2 FQNEAQ (reference sequence). V shed 5 bases and J shed 4 bases, with 14 bases lying between them. The CDR3 contains 14 residues. CDR3 sequence: CASSPDRGPTEAFF. The CDR3 DNA sequence: TGTGCCAGCAGCCCGGATCGGGGTCCCACTGAAGCTTTCTTT.

The chain joins TRBV28 to TRBJ2-3; D gene unclear. Trimming cost V 7 bases and J 1 base, with 9 bases left between them. The CDR3 is made up of 13 amino acids. Per the germline V gene, CDR1 is MDHEN and CDR2 is SYDVKM. The CDR3 DNA follows: TGTGCCAGCACCTTTAGGGGCACAGATACGCAGTATTTT. It specifies CASTFRGTDTQYF.

The V and J genes are TRBV7-9 and TRBJ1-4; TRBD1 matches at 9 bases. In germline, CDR1 is SEHNR, CDR2 FQNEAQ (reference sequence). V gave up 1 base and J gave up 4 bases; unmatched junction bases: 1. This CDR3 spans 15 amino acids. Written as DNA, the CDR3 is TGTGCCAGCAGCTTAGGGGACAGGGATAATGAAAAACTGTTTTTT. As protein: CASSLGDRDNEKLFF.

The CDR3 DNA sequence: TGTGCCAGTAGTATGAGGGGGGACGGCTACGAGCAGTACTTC. Residues: CASSMRGDGYEQYF. This chain links TRBV19 with TRBJ2-7; D could derive from TRBD1 or TRBD2 (6 bases each). Germline V lookup: CDR1 LNHDA, CDR2 SQIVND (reference sequence). The V end lost 3 bases, the J end lost 3 bases, and 12 bases lay between the germline ends. The CDR3 totals 14 residues. Full variable domain (remainder filled in from reference TRBV19 and TRBJ2-7): DGGITQSPKYLFRKEGQNVTLSCEQNLNHDAMYWYRQDPGQGLRLIYYSQIVNDFQKGDIAEGYSVSREKKESFPLTVTSAQKNPTAFYLCASSMRGDGYEQYFGPGTRLTVT.

The rearrangement joins TRBV5-1 to TRBJ2-1; 11 nucleotides match TRBD2. V shed 5 bases and J 6 bases; nucleotides not matched to a gene: 7. Germline CDR1 and CDR2: SGHRS and YFSETQ. The CDR3 contains 15 residues. The CDR3: CASSYGLAGANEQFF. The DNA for the CDR3 is TGCGCCAGCAGTTACGGACTAGCGGGCGCCAATGAGCAGTTCTTC.

V is TRBV30 and J is TRBJ2-7, with 13 bases identical to TRBD2. V dropped 7 bases and J dropped 2; count of bases not matched to a gene: 17. From germline, CDR1 is GTSNPN and CDR2 SVGIG (reference sequence). The CDR3 contains 18 residues. The CDR3 nucleotides are TGTGCCTACAGCACTGCCAGGACTAGCGGGGGACGTCCCTACGAGCAGTACTTC. Protein sequence: CAYSTARTSGGRPYEQYF.

J is TRBJ1-1 and V is TRBV7-8; D possibly corresponds to TRBD1 (5 bases). The V gene lost 3 bases and the J gene lost 3 bases, with 8 bases spanning the gap. The CDR3 consists of 13 residues. Looked up from germline, CDR1 is SGHVS and CDR2 is FQNEAQ. The CDR3 region has the DNA TGTGCCAGCAGCTTTCTCAGGGACACTGAAGCTTTCTTT. This codes for CASSFLRDTEAFF.

The V and J genes are TRBV6-5 and TRBJ2-3; D is perhaps TRBD1 (6 bases). This CDR3 contains 16 residues. The V gene's germline CDR1 is MNHEY and CDR2 SVGAGI. Trimming took 0 bases from V and 0 from J, leaving 10 bases between them. The CDR3: CASSYSRTGSTDTQYF. CDR3 nucleotide sequence: TGTGCCAGCAGTTACTCGAGAACAGGGAGCACAGATACGCAGTATTTT.